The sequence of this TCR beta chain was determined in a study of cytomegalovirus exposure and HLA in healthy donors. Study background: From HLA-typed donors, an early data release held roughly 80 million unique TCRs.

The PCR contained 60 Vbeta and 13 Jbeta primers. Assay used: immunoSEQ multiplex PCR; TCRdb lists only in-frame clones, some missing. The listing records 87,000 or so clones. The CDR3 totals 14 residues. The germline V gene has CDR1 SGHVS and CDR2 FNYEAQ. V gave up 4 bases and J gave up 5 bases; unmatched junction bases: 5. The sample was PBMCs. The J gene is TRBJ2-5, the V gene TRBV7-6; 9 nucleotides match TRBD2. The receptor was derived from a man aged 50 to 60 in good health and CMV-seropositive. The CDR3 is CASSSGLAGETQYF. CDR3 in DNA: TGTGCCAGCAGCTCGGGACTAGCAGGGGAGACCCAGTACTTC.